This T cell receptor (beta chain) derives from a study of blood T cell repertoires in COVID-19 (dated by TCRdb to the early 2020s). Describing the broader study: Collaborator samples came from the United States, Italy and Spain and covered acute and convalescent phases of COVID-19. A freely available public database, intended as a resource for researchers studying the immune response to SARS-CoV-2, is where the repertoires were released. The samples were drawn from the first 160 participants of the ongoing ImmuneRACE study and from 1,254 subjects provided by 6 global collaborators. The dataset comprised deeply sampled blood TCRbeta repertoires from subjects exposed to, actively infected with, or recovered from COVID-19. Sample metadata almost always included a de-identified subject ID, COVID-19 status, age in years and sex. The material from the prospective study consisted of cDNA or gDNA derived from T cells, B-cell-depleted T cells, or PBMCs. HLA class I and class II types, where available, came from metadata supplied by the sample provider rather than from assay-based typing.

From cysteine to phenylalanine, the CDR3 is 14 amino acids long. Only CDR3 DNA remains: 42 bases, in frame from the first base. The germline V gene sets CDR1 to MNHEY and CDR2 to SVGEGT. V loses 2 bases of germline sequence and J loses 7 bases, and the interval between the two ends is 12 bases. TCRbeta CDR3 regions were amplified from genomic DNA by means of the immunoSEQ Assay, a bias-controlled multiplex PCR. The published analysis was carried out like this. The number of nucleated cells in each sample was estimated from the amplification of reference gene primers within the assay. To quantify the absolute abundance of each unique TCRbeta CDR3 rearrangement, sequence reads were collapsed and filtered. For each sample, productive Simpson clonality was calculated as the square root of Simpson's diversity index across productive rearrangements. The source is immuneACCESS, and TCRdb retained only in-frame sequences with V and J called. Part of the clones is not carried over; for the studies checked, unresolved V genes explain less than half of this, and the remainder is unexplained. From that table come the V and J calls and clone size; the DNA was used to work out D and trimming. Within this sample are some 500,000 clones, with 88% of them counted one time only. The top ten clonotypes cover 1.5% to 2% of the sample.

Concerning this clone: The clone's antigen remains unknown. No much larger clone exists at a distance of one base, and base qualities are not known.

The research as a whole found: The quantity of clinical and demographic metadata differed by source and by participant and was supplied without curation.

Participants in the prospective study were enrolled through a virtual design, were aged about 18 to 100 years, and lived in approximately 25 United States geographic areas. To assign participants to cohorts, the prospective study relied on clinical history that participants themselves reported in a screening survey and a study questionnaire. For ImmuneRACE Cohort 3, a participant was defined as recovered based on two consecutive negative NP/OP PCR tests, clearance by a healthcare professional, or resolution of symptoms. In the prospective study, whole blood, serum and a nasopharyngeal or oropharyngeal swab were collected from each participant by mobile phlebotomists. Additional blood draws and questionnaires over an approximately 2-month period could optionally be provided by prospective study participants. Before DNA extraction, blood samples from the prospective study were shipped at room temperature or frozen.

The receptor's source is a woman aged 35 to 49 who had recovered from COVID-19. The chain was built from TRBV6-2 or TRBV6-3 and TRBJ2-1; the D gene is unclear. Sequenced input: PBMCs or T cells enriched from blood (not recorded which). This receptor has the CDR3 CASSYVSVLNEQFF. The nucleotide sequence reads TGTGCCAGCAGTTACGTCAGCGTACTAAATGAGCAGTTCTTC.